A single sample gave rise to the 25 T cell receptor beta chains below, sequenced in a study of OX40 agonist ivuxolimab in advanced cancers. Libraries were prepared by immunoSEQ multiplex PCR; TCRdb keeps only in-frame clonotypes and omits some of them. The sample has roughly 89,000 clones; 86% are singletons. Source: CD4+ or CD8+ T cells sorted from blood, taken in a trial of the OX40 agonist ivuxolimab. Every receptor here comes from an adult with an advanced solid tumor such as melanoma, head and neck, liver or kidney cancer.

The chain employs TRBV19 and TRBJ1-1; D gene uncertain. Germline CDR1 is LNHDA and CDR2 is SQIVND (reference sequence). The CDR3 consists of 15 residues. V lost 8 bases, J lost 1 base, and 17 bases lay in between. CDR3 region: CASSPRGYGNTEAFF. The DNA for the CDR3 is TGTGCCAGTTCCCCTCGCGGGTACGGGAACACTGAAGCTTTCTTT. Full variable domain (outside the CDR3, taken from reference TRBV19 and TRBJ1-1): DGGITQSPKYLFRKEGQNVTLSCEQNLNHDAMYWYRQDPGQGLRLIYYSQIVNDFQKGDIAEGYSVSREKKESFPLTVTSAQKNPTAFYLCASSPRGYGNTEAFFGQGTRLTVV.

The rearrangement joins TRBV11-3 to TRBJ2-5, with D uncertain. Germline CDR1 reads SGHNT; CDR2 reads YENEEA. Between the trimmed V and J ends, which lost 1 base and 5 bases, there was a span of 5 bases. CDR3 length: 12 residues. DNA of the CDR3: TGTGCCAGCAGCTTAGGGTTGGAGACCCAGTACTTC. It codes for CASSLGLETQYF.

The CDR3 DNA sequence: TGTGCCAGCAGTTGGTACAGGGGGCGAACCGGGGAGCTGTTTTTT. It translates to CASSWYRGRTGELFF. The chain uses TRBV27 and TRBJ2-2; 9 positions agree with TRBD1. Germline V gives CDR1 MNHEY, CDR2 SMNVEV (reference sequence). The V segment lost 4 bases and the J segment 5 bases; nucleotides outside the gene matches: 5. The CDR3 loop spans 15 amino acids.

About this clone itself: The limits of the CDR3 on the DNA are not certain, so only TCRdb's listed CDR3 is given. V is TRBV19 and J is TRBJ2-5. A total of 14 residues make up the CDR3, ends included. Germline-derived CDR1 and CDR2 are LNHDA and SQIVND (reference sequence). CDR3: CASSIDWGIGALHF.

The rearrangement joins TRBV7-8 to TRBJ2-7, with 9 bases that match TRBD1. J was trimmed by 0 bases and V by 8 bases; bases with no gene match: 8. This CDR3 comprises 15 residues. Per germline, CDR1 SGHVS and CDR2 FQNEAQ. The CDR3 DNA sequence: TGTGCCAGCGCGCCGGGACAGGGACCCTCCTACGAGCAGTACTTC. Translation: CASAPGQGPSYEQYF. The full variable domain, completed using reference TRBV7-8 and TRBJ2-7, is GAGVSQSPRYKVAKRGQDVALRCDPISGHVSLFWYQQALGQGPEFLTYFQNEAQLDKSGLPSDRFFAERPEGSVSTLKIQRTQQEDSAVYLCASAPGQGPSYEQYFGPGTRLTVT.

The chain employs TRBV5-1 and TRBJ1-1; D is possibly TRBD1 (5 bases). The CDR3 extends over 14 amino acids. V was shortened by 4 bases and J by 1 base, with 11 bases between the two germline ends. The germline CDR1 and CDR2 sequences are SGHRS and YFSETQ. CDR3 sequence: CASSPSRGNTEAFF. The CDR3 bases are TGCGCCAGCAGCCCGTCGAGGGGGAACACTGAAGCTTTCTTT.

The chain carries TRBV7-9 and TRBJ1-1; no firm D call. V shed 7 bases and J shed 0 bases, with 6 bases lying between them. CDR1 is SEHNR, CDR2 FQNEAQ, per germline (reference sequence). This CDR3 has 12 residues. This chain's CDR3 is CASTKLNTEAFF. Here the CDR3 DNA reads TGTGCCAGCACAAAGTTGAACACTGAAGCTTTCTTT.

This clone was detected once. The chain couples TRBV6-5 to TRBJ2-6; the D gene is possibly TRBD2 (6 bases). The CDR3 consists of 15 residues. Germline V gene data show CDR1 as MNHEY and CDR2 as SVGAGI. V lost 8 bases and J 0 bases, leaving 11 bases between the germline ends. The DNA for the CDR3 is TGTGCCAGCGTGGGACTTAGCTCTGGGGCCAACGTCCTGACTTTC. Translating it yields CASVGLSSGANVLTF.

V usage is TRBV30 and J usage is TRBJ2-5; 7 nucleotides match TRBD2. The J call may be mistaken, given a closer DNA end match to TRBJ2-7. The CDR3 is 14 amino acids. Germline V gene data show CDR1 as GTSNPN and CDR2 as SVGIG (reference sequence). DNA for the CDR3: TGTGCCTGGTCGGAGGCCGCGGGAGCATACGAGCAGTACTTC. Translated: CAWSEAAGAYEQYF.

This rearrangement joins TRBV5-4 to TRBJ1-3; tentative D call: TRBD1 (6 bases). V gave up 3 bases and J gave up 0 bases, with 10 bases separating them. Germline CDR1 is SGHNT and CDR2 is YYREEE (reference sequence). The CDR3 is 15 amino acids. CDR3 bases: TGTGCCAGCAGCTCCGACAGGAACTCTGGAAACACCATATATTTT. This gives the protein CASSSDRNSGNTIYF.

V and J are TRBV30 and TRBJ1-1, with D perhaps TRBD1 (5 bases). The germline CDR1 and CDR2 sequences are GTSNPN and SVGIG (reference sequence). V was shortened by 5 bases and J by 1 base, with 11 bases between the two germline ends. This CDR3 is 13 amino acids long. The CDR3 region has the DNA TGTGCCTGGGGGACTTCCTCGAACACTGAAGCTTTCTTT. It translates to CAWGTSSNTEAFF.

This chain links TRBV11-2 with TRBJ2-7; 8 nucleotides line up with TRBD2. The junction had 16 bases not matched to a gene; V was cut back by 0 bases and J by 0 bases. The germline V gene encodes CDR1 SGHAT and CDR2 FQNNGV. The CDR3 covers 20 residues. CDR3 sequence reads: CASSLDYTPRIAGLSYEQYF. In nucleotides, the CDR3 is TGTGCCAGCAGCTTAGATTATACCCCTAGGATAGCGGGGCTCTCCTACGAGCAGTACTTC.

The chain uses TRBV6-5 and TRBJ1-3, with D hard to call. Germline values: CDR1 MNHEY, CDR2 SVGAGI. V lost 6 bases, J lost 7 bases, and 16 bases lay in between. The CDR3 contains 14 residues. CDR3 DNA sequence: TGTGCCAGCAGCTCTCAACTCAGCAGCAACACCATATATTTT. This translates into CASSSQLSSNTIYF.

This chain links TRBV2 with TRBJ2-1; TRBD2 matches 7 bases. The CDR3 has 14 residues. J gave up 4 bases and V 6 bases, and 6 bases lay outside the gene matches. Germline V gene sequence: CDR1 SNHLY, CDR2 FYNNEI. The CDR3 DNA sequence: TGTGCCAGCAGAGCCGGGGGGTCGTACAATGAGCAGTTCTTC. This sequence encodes CASRAGGSYNEQFF.

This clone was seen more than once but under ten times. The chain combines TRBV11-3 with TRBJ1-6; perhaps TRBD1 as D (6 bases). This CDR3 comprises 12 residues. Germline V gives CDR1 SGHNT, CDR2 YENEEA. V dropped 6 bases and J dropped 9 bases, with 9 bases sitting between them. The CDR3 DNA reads TGTGCCAGCAGTCAGGGGCGTTCACCCCTCCACTTT. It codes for CASSQGRSPLHF.

CDR3 in amino acids: CSVETGEAYNEQFF. The DNA for the CDR3 is TGCAGCGTTGAAACGGGAGAAGCCTACAATGAGCAGTTCTTC. The chain employs TRBV29-1 and TRBJ2-1; a weak D match, TRBD2 (6 bases). Between the trimmed V and J ends, which lost 2 bases and 2 bases, there was a span of 10 bases. CDR1 is SQVTM and CDR2 is ANQGSEA in the germline V gene. The CDR3 is 14 amino acids.

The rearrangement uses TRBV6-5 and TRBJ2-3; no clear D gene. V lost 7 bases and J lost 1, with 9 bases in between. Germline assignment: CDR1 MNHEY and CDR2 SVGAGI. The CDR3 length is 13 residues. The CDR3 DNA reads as TGTGCCAGCACCTCCTCCGGCACAGATACGCAGTATTTT. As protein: CASTSSGTDTQYF.

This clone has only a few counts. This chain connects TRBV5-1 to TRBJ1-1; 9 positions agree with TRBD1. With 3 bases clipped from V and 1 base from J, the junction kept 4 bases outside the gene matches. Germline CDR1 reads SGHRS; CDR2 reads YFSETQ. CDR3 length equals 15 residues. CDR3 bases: TGCGCCAGCAGCTCCGGGACAGGGCGGAACACTGAAGCTTTCTTT. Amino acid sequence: CASSSGTGRNTEAFF.

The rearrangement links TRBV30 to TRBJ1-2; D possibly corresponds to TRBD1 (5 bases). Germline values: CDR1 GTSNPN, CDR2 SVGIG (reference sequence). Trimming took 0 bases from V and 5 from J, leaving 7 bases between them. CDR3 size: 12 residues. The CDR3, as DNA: TGTGCCTGGAGTGTAGGGACGTATGGCTACACCTTC. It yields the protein CAWSVGTYGYTF.

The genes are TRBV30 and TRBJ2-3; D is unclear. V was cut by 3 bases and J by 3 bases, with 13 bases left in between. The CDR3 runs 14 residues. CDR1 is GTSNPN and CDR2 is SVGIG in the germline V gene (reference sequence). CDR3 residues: CAWSPPVRTDTQYF. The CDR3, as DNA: TGTGCCTGGAGCCCCCCCGTAAGGACAGATACGCAGTATTTT.

The CDR3 reads CASSAGWGTEAFF. CDR3 DNA sequence: TGTGCCAGCAGCGCCGGTTGGGGCACTGAAGCTTTCTTT. V usage is TRBV6-5 and J usage is TRBJ1-1, with D uncertain. Trimming left V 6 bases short and J 4 bases short, with 12 bases between. The germline V gene encodes CDR1 MNHEY and CDR2 SVGAGI. The CDR3 sequence is 13 residues long.

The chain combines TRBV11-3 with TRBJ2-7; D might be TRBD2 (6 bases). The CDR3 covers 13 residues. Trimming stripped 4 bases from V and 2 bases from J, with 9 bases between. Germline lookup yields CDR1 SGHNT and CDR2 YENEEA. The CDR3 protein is CASSSRTTYEQYF. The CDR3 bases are TGTGCCAGCAGCTCCCGGACTACCTACGAGCAGTACTTC.

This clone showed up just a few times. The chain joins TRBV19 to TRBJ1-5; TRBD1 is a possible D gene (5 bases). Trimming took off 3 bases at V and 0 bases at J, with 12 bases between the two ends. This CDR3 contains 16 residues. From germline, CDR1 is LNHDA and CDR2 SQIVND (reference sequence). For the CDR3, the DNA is TGTGCCAGTAGTATCGCAGGGCCTTATAGCAATCAGCCCCAGCATTTT. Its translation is CASSIAGPYSNQPQHF.

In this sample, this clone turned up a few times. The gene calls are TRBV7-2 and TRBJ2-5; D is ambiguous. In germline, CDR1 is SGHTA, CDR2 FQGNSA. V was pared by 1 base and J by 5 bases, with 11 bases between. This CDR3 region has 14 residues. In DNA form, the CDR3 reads TGTGCCAGCAGCTTAGGTCTCAGGCGGGAGACCCAGTACTTC. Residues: CASSLGLRRETQYF.

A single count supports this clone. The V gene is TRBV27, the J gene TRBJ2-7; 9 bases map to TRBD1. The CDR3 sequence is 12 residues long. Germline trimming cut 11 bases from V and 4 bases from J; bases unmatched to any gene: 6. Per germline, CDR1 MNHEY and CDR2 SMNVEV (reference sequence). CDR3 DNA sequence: TGTGCCTCCAAGGGACAGGGATACGAGCAGTACTTC. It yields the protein CASKGQGYEQYF.